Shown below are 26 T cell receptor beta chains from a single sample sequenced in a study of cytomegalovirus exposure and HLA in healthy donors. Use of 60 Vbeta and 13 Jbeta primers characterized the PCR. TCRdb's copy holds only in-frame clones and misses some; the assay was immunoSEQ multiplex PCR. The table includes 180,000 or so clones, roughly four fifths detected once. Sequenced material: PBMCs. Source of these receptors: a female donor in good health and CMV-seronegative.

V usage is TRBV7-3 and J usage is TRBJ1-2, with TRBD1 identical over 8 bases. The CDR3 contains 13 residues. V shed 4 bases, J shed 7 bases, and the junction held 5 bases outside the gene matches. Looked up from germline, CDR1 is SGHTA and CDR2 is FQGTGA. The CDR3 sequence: CASSWTGMGGYTF. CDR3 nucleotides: TGTGCCAGCAGCTGGACAGGGATGGGTGGCTACACCTTC.

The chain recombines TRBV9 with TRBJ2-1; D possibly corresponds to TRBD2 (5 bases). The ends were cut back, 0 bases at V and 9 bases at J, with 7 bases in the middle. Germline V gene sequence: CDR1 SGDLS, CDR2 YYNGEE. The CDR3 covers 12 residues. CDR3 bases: TGTGCCAGCAGCGTAGAGGACTCTGAGCAGTTCTTC. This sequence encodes CASSVEDSEQFF.

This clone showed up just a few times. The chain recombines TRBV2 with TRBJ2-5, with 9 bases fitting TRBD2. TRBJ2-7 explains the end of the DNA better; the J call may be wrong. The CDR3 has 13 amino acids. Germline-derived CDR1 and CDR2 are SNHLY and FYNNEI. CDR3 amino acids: CARGGGRVYEQYF. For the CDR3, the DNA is TGTGCCAGGGGGGGCGGGAGGGTCTACGAGCAGTACTTC.

CDR3 protein: CASSRELHTEAFF. CDR3 nucleotides: TGCGCCAGCAGCCGTGAACTTCACACTGAAGCTTTCTTT. V gene TRBV5-1 combines with J gene TRBJ1-1; D is unresolved. The V and J ends lost 4 bases and 3 bases respectively, with 10 bases between them. There are 13 residues in the CDR3. Germline V gives CDR1 SGHRS, CDR2 YFSETQ.

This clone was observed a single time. CDR3 in DNA: TGCGCCAGCAGCCTCCGACAGGGGAACACCGGGGAGCTGTTTTTT. Protein product: CASSLRQGNTGELFF. The chain links TRBV4-1 to TRBJ2-2, with 7 nucleotides matching TRBD1. This CDR3 region has 15 residues. V lost 4 bases to trimming and J lost 1 base; unmatched junction nucleotides: 3. The germline gives CDR1 MGHRA, CDR2 YSYEKL.

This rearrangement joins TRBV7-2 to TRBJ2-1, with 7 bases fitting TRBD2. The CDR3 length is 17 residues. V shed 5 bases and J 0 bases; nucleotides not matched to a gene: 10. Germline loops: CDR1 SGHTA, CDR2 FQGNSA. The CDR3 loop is CASSPRVSSGSYNEQFF. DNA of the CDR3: TGTGCCAGCAGCCCCCGTGTGTCTAGCGGCTCCTACAATGAGCAGTTCTTC.

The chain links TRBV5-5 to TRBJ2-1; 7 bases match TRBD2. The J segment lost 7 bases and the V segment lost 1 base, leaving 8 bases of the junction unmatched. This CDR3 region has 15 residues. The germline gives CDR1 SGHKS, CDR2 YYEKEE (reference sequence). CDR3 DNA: TGTGCCAGCAGCTTGCCGGGGGGATATGTGAATGAGCAGTTCTTC. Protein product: CASSLPGGYVNEQFF.

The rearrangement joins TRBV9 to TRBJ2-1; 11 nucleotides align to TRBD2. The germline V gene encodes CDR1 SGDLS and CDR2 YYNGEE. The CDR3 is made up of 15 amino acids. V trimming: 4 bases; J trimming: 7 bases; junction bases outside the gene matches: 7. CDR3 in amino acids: CASSNPGLAENEQFF. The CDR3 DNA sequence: TGTGCCAGCAGCAACCCGGGACTAGCGGAAAATGAGCAGTTCTTC.

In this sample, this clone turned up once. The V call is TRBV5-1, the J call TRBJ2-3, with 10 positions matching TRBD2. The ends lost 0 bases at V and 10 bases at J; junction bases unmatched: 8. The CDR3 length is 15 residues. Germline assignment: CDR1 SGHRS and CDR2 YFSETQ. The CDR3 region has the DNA TGCGCCAGCAGCTTGGAGCTAGCGGGAGTTGATCCGCAGTATTTT. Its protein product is CASSLELAGVDPQYF. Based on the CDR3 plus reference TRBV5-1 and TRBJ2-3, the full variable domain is KAGVTQTPRYLIKTRGQQVTLSCSPISGHRSVSWYQQTPGQGLQFLFEYFSETQRNKGNFPGRFSGRQFSNSRSEMNVSTLELGDSALYLCASSLELAGVDPQYFGPGTRLTVL.

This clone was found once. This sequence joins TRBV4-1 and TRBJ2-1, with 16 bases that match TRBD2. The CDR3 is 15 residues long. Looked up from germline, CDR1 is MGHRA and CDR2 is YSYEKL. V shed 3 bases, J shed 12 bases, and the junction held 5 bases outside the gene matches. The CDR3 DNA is TGCGCCAGCAGCCAGGGACTAGCGGGGGGGCCTTGGCAGTTCTTC. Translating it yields CASSQGLAGGPWQFF.

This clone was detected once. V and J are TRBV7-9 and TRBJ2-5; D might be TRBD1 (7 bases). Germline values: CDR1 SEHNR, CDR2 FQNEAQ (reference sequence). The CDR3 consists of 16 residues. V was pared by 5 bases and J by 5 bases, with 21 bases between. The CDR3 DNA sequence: TGTGCCAGCAGCGTACTAGCATCGACAGGGAGGGAGACCCAGTACTTC. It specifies CASSVLASTGRETQYF.

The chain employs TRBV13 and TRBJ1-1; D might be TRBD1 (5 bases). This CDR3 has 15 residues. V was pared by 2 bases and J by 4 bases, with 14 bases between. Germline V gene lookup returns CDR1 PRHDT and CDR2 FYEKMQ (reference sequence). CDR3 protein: CASSLMSGRATEAFF. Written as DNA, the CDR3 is TGTGCCAGCAGCTTAATGTCTGGCAGGGCCACTGAAGCTTTCTTT.

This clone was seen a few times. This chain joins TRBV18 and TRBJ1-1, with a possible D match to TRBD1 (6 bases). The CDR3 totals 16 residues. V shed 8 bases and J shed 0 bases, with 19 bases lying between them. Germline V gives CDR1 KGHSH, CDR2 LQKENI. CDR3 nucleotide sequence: TGTGCCAGCGCCCTATCGGCGGGGGCTTTGAACACTGAAGCTTTCTTT. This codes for CASALSAGALNTEAFF.

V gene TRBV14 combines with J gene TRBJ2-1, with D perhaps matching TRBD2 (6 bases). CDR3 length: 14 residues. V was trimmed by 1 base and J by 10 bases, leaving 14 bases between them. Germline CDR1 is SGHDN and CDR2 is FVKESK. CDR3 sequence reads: CASSQVSGGVEQFF. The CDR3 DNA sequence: TGTGCCAGCAGCCAAGTATCCGGGGGAGTCGAGCAGTTCTTC.

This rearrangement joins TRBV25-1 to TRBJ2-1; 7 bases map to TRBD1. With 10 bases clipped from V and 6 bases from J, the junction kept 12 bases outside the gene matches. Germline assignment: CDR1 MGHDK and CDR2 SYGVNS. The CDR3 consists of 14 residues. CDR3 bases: TGTGCCACCCGCAACAGGGGAGTGATCAATGAGCAGTTCTTC. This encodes CATRNRGVINEQFF.

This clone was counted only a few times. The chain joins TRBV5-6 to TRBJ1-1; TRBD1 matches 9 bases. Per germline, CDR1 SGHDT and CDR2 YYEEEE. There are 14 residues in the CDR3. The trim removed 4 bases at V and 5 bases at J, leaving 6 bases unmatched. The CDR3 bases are TGTGCCAGCAGCCCGCCGACAGGGGGGACTGAAGCTTTCTTT. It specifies CASSPPTGGTEAFF.

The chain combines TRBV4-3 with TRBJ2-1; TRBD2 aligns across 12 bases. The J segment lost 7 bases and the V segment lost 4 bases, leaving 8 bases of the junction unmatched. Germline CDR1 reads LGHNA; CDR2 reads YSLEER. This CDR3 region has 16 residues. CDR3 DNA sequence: TGCGCCAGCAGCCTTCGACTAGCGGGAGTAGTTAATGAGCAGTTCTTC. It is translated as CASSLRLAGVVNEQFF.

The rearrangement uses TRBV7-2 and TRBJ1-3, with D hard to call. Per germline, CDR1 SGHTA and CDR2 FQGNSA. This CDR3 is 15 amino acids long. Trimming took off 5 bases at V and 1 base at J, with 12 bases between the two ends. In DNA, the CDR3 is TGTGCCAGCAGCCCAATAGCGGTTTCTGGAAACACCATATATTTT. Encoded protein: CASSPIAVSGNTIYF.

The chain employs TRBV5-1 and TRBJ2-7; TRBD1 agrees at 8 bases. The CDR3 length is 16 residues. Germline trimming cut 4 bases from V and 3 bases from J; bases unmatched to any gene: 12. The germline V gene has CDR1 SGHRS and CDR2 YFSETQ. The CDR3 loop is CASSPQQTGVGYEQYF. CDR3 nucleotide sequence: TGCGCCAGCAGCCCACAACAGACAGGGGTGGGCTACGAGCAGTACTTC. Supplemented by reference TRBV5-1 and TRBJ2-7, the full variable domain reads KAGVTQTPRYLIKTRGQQVTLSCSPISGHRSVSWYQQTPGQGLQFLFEYFSETQRNKGNFPGRFSGRQFSNSRSEMNVSTLELGDSALYLCASSPQQTGVGYEQYFGPGTRLTVT.

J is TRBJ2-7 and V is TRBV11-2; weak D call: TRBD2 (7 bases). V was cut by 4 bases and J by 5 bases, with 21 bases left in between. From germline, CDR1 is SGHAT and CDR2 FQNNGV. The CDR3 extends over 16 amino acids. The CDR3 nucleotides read TGTGCCAGCAGCTCTCGTGTGGGGGCGGGAGTCAACGAGCAGTACTTC. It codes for CASSSRVGAGVNEQYF.

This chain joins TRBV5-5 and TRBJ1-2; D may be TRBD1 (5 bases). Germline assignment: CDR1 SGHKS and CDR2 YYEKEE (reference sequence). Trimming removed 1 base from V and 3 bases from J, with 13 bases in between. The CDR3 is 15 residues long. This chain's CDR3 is CASSLKQAEDYGYTF. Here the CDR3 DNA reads TGTGCCAGCAGCTTGAAACAGGCCGAGGACTATGGCTACACCTTC.

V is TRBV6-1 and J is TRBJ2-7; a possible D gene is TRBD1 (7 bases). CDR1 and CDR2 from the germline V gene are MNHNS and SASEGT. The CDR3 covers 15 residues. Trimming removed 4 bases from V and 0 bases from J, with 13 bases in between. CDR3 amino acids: CASSVRDSYSYEQYF. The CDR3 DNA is TGTGCCAGCAGTGTGCGGGACAGCTACTCCTACGAGCAGTACTTC.

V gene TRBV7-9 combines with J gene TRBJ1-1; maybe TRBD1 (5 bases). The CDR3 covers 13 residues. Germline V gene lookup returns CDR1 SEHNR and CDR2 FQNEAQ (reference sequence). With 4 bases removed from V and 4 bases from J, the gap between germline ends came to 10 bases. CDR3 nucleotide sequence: TGTGCCAGCAGCTACCAGGGTGTCACTGAAGCTTTCTTT. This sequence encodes CASSYQGVTEAFF.

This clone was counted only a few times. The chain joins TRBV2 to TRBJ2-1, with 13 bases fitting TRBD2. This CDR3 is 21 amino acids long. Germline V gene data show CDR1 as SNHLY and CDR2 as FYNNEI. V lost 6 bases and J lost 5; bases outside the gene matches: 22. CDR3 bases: TGTGCCAGCAGCGGAATGCCCGGGACTAGCGGGAATTCTAAAGACGACAATGAGCAGTTCTTC. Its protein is CASSGMPGTSGNSKDDNEQFF.

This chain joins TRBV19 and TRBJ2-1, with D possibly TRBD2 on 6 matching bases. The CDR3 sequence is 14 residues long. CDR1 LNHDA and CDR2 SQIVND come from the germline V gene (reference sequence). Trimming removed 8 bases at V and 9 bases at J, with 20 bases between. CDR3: CASANDGSSREQFF. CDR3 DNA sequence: TGTGCCAGTGCAAATGACGGGAGTAGCCGTGAGCAGTTCTTC. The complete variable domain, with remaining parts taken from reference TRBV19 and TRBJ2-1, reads DGGITQSPKYLFRKEGQNVTLSCEQNLNHDAMYWYRQDPGQGLRLIYYSQIVNDFQKGDIAEGYSVSREKKESFPLTVTSAQKNPTAFYLCASANDGSSREQFFGPGTRLTVL.

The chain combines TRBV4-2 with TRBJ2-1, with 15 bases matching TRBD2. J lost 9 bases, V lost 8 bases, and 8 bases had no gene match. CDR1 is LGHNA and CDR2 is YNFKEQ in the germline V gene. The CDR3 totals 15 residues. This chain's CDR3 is CASSWTSGGASEQFF. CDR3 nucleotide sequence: TGTGCCAGCTCTTGGACTAGCGGGGGGGCCAGTGAGCAGTTCTTC.